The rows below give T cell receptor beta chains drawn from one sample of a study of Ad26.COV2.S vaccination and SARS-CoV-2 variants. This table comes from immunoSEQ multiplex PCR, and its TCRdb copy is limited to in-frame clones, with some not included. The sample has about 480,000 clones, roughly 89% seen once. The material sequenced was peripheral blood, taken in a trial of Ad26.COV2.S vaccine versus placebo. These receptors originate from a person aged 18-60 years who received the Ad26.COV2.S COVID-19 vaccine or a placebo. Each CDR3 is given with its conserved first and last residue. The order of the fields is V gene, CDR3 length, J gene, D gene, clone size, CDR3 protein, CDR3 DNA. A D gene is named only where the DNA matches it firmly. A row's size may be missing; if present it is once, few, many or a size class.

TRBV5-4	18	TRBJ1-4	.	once	CASSRTPAGAGTNEKLFF	TGTGCCAGCAGCCGTACCCCCGCGGGGGCGGGAACTAATGAAAAACTGTTTTTT
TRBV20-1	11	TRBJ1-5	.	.	CSARVGQPQHF	TGCAGTGCTAGAGTGGGTCAGCCCCAGCATTTT
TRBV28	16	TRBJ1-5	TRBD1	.	CASSSEVGQGFQPQHF	TGTGCCAGCAGTTCGGAGGTGGGACAGGGCTTCCAGCCCCAGCATTTT
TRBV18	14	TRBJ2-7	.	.	CASKTTPSSYEQYF	TGTGCCAGTAAAACTACCCCGAGCTCCTACGAGCAGTACTTC
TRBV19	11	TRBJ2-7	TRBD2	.	CASRREREQYF	TGTGCCAGTAGGCGGGAGCGCGAGCAGTACTTC
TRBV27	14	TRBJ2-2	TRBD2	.	CASSSGRVSGELFF	TGTGCCAGCTCCAGCGGGAGGGTGTCCGGGGAGCTGTTTTTT
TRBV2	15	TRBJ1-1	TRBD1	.	CASSVTGGKGTEAFF	TGTGCCAGCAGTGTCACAGGGGGCAAGGGGACTGAAGCTTTCTTT
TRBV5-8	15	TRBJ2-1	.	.	CASSRGVSGYNEQFF	TGTGCCAGCAGCCGCGGGGTAAGCGGGTACAATGAGCAGTTCTTC
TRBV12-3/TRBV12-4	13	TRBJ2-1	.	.	CASSLGTYNEQFF	TGTGCCAGCAGTTTGGGGACATACAATGAGCAGTTCTTC
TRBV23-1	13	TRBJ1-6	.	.	CASPGLYNSPLHF	TGCGCCAGCCCAGGCCTCTATAATTCACCCCTCCACTTT
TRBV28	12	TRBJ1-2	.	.	CASSLVGRGYTF	TGTGCCAGCAGTTTAGTAGGGAGGGGCTACACCTTC
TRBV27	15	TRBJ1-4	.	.	CASSLIEGPNEKLFF	TGTGCCAGCAGTTTAATTGAGGGCCCTAATGAAAAACTGTTTTTT
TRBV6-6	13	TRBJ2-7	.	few	CASFSRVSYEQYF	TGTGCCAGCTTTTCCCGCGTCTCCTACGAGCAGTACTTC
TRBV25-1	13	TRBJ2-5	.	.	CASSSRTAETQYF	TGTGCCAGCAGCAGCCGGACGGCTGAGACCCAGTACTTC
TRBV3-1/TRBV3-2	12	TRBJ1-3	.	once	CASSFGGNTIYF	TGTGCCAGCAGTTTTGGGGGAAACACCATATATTTT
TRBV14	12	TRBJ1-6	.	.	CASSHPPSPLHF	TGTGCCAGCAGTCACCCGCCTTCACCCCTCCACTTT
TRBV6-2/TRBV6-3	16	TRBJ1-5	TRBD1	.	CASSYIDRGSNQPQHF	TGTGCCAGCAGTTACATTGACAGGGGCAGCAATCAGCCCCAGCATTTT
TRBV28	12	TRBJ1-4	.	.	CASGVWDEKLFF	TGTGCCAGCGGGGTATGGGATGAAAAACTGTTTTTT
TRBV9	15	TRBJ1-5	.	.	CASSVAGYSNQPQHF	TGTGCCAGCAGCGTAGCTGGATATAGCAATCAGCCCCAGCATTTT
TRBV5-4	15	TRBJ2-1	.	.	CASSLASYSYNEQFF	TGTGCCAGCAGCTTGGCTAGCTACTCCTACAATGAGCAGTTCTTC
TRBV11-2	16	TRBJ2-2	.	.	CASSSQSGRVTGELFF	TGTGCCAGCAGCTCCCAATCGGGGCGGGTCACCGGGGAGCTGTTTTTT
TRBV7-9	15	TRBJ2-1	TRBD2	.	CASSLGLAGFNEQFF	TGTGCCAGCAGCCTTGGACTAGCGGGATTCAATGAGCAGTTCTTC
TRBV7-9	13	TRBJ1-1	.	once	CASSFGRDTEAFF	TGTGCCAGCAGCTTTGGCAGGGACACTGAAGCTTTCTTT
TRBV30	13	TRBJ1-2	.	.	CAWSVLERGGYTF	TGTGCCTGGAGTGTACTCGAGAGGGGGGGCTACACCTTC
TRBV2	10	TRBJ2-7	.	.	CASRGTEQYF	TGTGCCAGCAGAGGAACAGAGCAGTACTTC
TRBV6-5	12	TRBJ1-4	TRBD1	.	CASSPDRGKLFF	TGTGCCAGCAGCCCCGACAGGGGAAAACTGTTTTTT
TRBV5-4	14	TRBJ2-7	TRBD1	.	CASSLAGQLFEQYF	TGTGCCAGCAGCTTGGCGGGACAGCTCTTCGAGCAGTACTTC
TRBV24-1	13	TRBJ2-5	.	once	CATQGRVQETQYF	TGTGCCACCCAGGGGAGAGTCCAAGAGACCCAGTACTTC
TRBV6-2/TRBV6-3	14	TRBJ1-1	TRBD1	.	CASSYHYRGSEAFF	TGTGCCAGCAGTTACCACTACAGGGGGAGCGAAGCTTTCTTT
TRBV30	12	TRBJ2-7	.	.	CAWRDSSYEQYF	TGTGCCTGGAGGGACAGCTCCTACGAGCAGTACTTC
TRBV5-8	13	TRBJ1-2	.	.	CASSSFRGDPRTF	TGTGCCAGCAGCTCCTTCCGGGGGGACCCTCGCACCTTC
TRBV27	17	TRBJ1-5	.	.	CASSLSMGRRGNQPQHF	TGTGCCAGCAGTTTATCTATGGGTCGGCGGGGCAATCAGCCCCAGCATTTT
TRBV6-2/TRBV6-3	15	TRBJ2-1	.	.	CASSYSVSPYNEQFF	TGTGCCAGCAGTTACTCAGTCTCCCCCTACAATGAGCAGTTCTTC
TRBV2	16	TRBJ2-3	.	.	CASNVGTRVGTDTQYF	TGTGCCAGCAATGTGGGGACAAGGGTGGGCACAGATACGCAGTATTTT
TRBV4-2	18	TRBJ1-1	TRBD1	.	CASSQDLGQASRWTEAFF	TGTGCCAGCAGCCAAGATTTGGGACAGGCTAGTCGGTGGACTGAAGCTTTCTTT
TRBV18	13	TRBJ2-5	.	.	CASSTEGKETQYF	TGTGCCAGCTCAACGGAGGGAAAAGAGACCCAGTACTTC
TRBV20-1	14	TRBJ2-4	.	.	CSASVGADQNIQYF	TGCAGTGCTAGTGTCGGGGCGGACCAAAACATTCAGTACTTC
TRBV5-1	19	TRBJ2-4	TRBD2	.	CASSLELAGGFGAKNIQYF	TGCGCCAGCAGCTTGGAACTAGCGGGAGGGTTCGGTGCCAAAAACATTCAGTACTTC
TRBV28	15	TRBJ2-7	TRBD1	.	CASSSSGTGWREQYF	TGTGCCAGCAGTTCGTCCGGGACAGGGTGGAGAGAGCAGTACTTC
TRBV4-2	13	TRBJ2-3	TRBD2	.	CASSQGEREGQYF	TGTGCCAGCAGCCAAGGGGAGCGGGAGGGCCAGTATTTT
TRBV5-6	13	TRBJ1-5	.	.	CASSFAWNQPQHF	TGTGCCAGCAGCTTCGCGTGGAATCAGCCCCAGCATTTT
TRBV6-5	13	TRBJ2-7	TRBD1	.	CASSFGTATEQYF	TGTGCCAGCAGTTTTGGGACAGCCACTGAGCAGTACTTC
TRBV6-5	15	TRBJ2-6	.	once	CATGVQPGGANVLTF	TGTGCTACCGGGGTCCAGCCTGGAGGGGCCAACGTCCTGACTTTC
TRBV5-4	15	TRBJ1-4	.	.	CASSFTPTTNEKLFF	TGTGCCAGCAGCTTTACACCAACAACTAATGAAAAACTGTTTTTT
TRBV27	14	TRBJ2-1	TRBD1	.	CASSRDRAFNEQFF	TGTGCCAGCAGTAGGGACAGGGCGTTCAATGAGCAGTTCTTC
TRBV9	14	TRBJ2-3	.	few	CASSPRRSTDTQYF	TGTGCCAGCAGCCCACGTAGGAGCACAGATACGCAGTATTTT
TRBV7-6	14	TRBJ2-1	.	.	CASSLPRGVNEQFF	TGTGCCAGCAGCTTACCCCGCGGGGTCAATGAGCAGTTCTTC